The 30 T cell receptor beta chains below all came from one sample that was sequenced in a study of tumor and adjacent non-tumor tissue in lung cancer. The template was RNA from unsorted bulk tissue. Distant lung tissue was collected more than 3 cm away from the tumor edge. TCRbeta libraries were built with three rounds of nested PCR, modified from ARM-PCR. TCRdb re-called the multiplex PCR reads through MiXCR, storing one row per CDR3 protein. The sample contains approximately 100,000 distinct CDR3 sequences, about 65% of which appear only once. Sequencing was performed on distant non-tumor lung tissue. The source is a man aged 55-75 years with non-small cell lung cancer.

As to this clonotype: A much larger clone sits a single nucleotide away, making a read error possible. V is TRBV6-2 or TRBV6-3 and J is TRBJ2-1; weak D call: TRBD2 (6 bases). This CDR3 has 20 amino acids. Between the trimmed V and J ends, which lost 1 base and 4 bases, there was a span of 26 bases. Germline V gene data show CDR1 as MNHEY and CDR2 as SVGEGT. CDR3 DNA sequence: TGTGCCAGCAGTTACTTGAAGGGTTCTAGCGAGACTCTTTTGTACAATGAGCAGTTCTTC. Translating gives CASSYLKGSSETLLYNEQFF.

In its sample, this clonotype was seen many times. The V call is TRBV29-1, the J call TRBJ2-1; unclear D gene. The CDR3 has 12 residues. The germline gives CDR1 SQVTM, CDR2 ANQGSEA. The V end lost 6 bases, the J end lost 0 bases, and 6 bases lay between the germline ends. CDR3 nucleotide sequence: TGCAGCGTGCAGAGCTCCTACAATGAGCAGTTCTTC. Its translation: CSVQSSYNEQFF.

Concerning this clonotype itself: A much larger clone lies one base from this, so it may be a read error. This chain connects TRBV5-5 to TRBJ2-1; D call uncertain. The germline CDR1 and CDR2 sequences are SGHKS and YYEKEE (reference sequence). The length of the CDR3 is 14 residues. CDR3 amino acids: CASSLVLSYSEQFF. The CDR3 coding sequence is TGTGCCAGCAGCTTGGTTCTCTCCTACAGTGAGCAGTTCTTC.

In this sample, this clonotype turned up many times. A much larger clone sits a single nucleotide away, making a read error possible. The chain combines TRBV5-4 with TRBJ2-1; the D is unclear. Between the trimmed V and J ends, which lost 4 bases and 6 bases, there was a span of 5 bases. CDR1 and CDR2 from the germline V gene are SGHNT and YYREEE (reference sequence). This CDR3 region has 11 residues. CDR3 amino acids: CASSLINEQFF. The CDR3, as DNA: TGTGCCAGCAGCCTCATCAATGAGCAGTTCTTC.

As regards this clonotype: This may come from a read error, since a much larger clone is one base off. The CDR3 nucleotides are TGTGCCAGTAGTCCAAGGACGGTGAACATTGAAGCTTTCTTT. Its protein product is CASSPRTVNIEAFF. The chain recombines TRBV19 with TRBJ1-1; no clear D gene. This CDR3 has 14 residues. CDR1 and CDR2 (germline): LNHDA, SQIVND (reference sequence).

This chain connects TRBV5-1 to TRBJ1-4; no reliable D call. Looked up from germline, CDR1 is SGHRS and CDR2 is YFSETQ. The CDR3 loop spans 16 amino acids. Trimming took off 0 bases at V and 3 bases at J, with 12 bases between the two ends. In DNA form, the CDR3 reads TGCGCCAGCAGCTTGGCGACCGCAAACTCTAATGAAAAACTGTTTTTT. Amino acid sequence: CASSLATANSNEKLFF.

V and J are TRBV11-3 and TRBJ2-3; tentatively, D is TRBD1 or TRBD2 (5 bases each). CDR1 is SGHNT and CDR2 is YENEEA in the germline V gene. CDR3 length: 14 amino acids. Between the trimmed V and J ends, which lost 3 bases and 2 bases, there was a span of 9 bases. CDR3 DNA: TGTGCCAGCAGCTTGAGGGGTGACACAGATACGCAGTATTTT. Residues: CASSLRGDTDTQYF.

This clonotype was observed at least ten times. The chain recombines TRBV5-1 with TRBJ1-5; D might be TRBD1 (6 bases). Germline V gene lookup returns CDR1 SGHRS and CDR2 YFSETQ. The CDR3 covers 15 residues. V gave up 4 bases and J gave up 0 bases, with 11 bases separating them. The CDR3 here is CASSEMDSSNQPQHF. CDR3 bases: TGCGCCAGCAGCGAAATGGACAGTAGCAATCAGCCCCAGCATTTT.

As concerns this clonotype: Relative to the germline gene, one junction end is altered; a read error may explain this. The gene calls are TRBV11-2 and TRBJ2-3; D uncertain. Germline-derived CDR1 and CDR2 are SGHAT and FQNNGV. CDR3 length equals 14 residues. The DNA for the CDR3 is TGTGCCAGCAGCTTAGTCGGCAGTACAGTTACGCAGTTTTTT. It yields the protein CASSLVGSTVTQFF.

The chain is built from TRBV20-1 and TRBJ1-2, with TRBD1 matching over 9 bases. Germline trimming cut 8 bases from V and 11 bases from J; bases unmatched to any gene: 12. In germline, CDR1 is DFQATT, CDR2 SNEGSKA (reference sequence). The CDR3 extends over 12 amino acids. The CDR3 loop reads CSTEQGAQGYTF. The DNA for the CDR3 is TGCAGTACTGAACAGGGGGCCCAAGGATACACCTTC.

The table lists this clonotype with many counts. This rearrangement joins TRBV28 to TRBJ2-1; 9 bases are a match to TRBD2. CDR1 and CDR2 (germline): MDHEN, SYDVKM. The junction had 7 bases not matched to a gene; V was cut back by 5 bases and J by 2 bases. The CDR3 contains 16 residues. The CDR3 region is CASSHPTSGTYNEQFF. The CDR3 DNA reads as TGTGCCAGCAGTCACCCGACTAGCGGCACCTACAATGAGCAGTTCTTC.

This clonotype was counted only a few times. This rearrangement joins TRBV29-1 to TRBJ2-3; D gene unclear. The CDR3 sequence is 12 residues long. Germline V gene sequence: CDR1 SQVTM, CDR2 ANQGSEA. V gave up 7 bases and J gave up 12 bases, with 20 bases separating them. The CDR3 sequence: CSGQLDATTQYF. The DNA of the CDR3 is TGCAGCGGCCAGCTCGATGCCACGACACAGTATTTT.

Comments on this clonotype: A much larger clonotype is one base distant, so this may be a read error. CDR3 residues: CASSSPGTTYEQCF. Written as DNA, the CDR3 is TGTGCCAGCAGTTCACCCGGGACGACCTACGAGCAGTGCTTC. The chain joins TRBV28 to TRBJ2-7; D is possibly TRBD1 or TRBD2 (5 bases each). CDR3 length: 14 residues. The germline V gene has CDR1 MDHEN and CDR2 SYDVKM.

On this clonotype itself: No conserved phenylalanine or tryptophan is present at the end of the CDR3, so a read error is the likely explanation. No DNA is shown, since the ends of the CDR3 on it are uncertain; the CDR3 is the one TCRdb lists. This chain links TRBV6-6 with TRBJ2-7; the tabulated D call, TRBD1, remains unverified against the DNA. Germline V gives CDR1 MNHNY, CDR2 SVGAGI (reference sequence). The CDR3 is 13 amino acids in total, end residues counted. The CDR3 here is CASSYLQGDEQHL.

Comment on this clonotype: Being one base from a much bigger clone, this may be a read error. This chain joins TRBV5-4 and TRBJ2-5; D not certain. The CDR3 sequence is 14 residues long. CDR1 is SGHNT, CDR2 YYREEE, per germline (reference sequence). V was clipped by 4 bases and J by 0 bases, with 10 bases between them. The CDR3 protein is CASSQGRDQETQYF. CDR3 nucleotide sequence: TGTGCCAGCAGCCAAGGACGGGACCAAGAGACCCAGTACTTC.

This clonotype has a handful of counts. Being one base from a much bigger clone, this may be a read error. The chain has TRBV20-1 and TRBJ2-1; 7 bases fit TRBD2. Germline values: CDR1 DFQATT, CDR2 SNEGSKA (reference sequence). The CDR3 has 12 amino acids. The trim removed 4 bases at V and 9 bases at J, leaving 6 bases unmatched. As DNA, the CDR3 is TGCAGTGCTACGGGACGGGGGGTTGAGCAGTTCTTC. Protein: CSATGRGVEQFF.

This clonotype has a single count. The conserved final phenylalanine or tryptophan is absent from the CDR3, which likely points to a read error. The chain uses TRBV6-6 and TRBJ1-5, with D uncertain. Germline V gene lookup returns CDR1 MNHNY and CDR2 SVGAGI (reference sequence). There are 13 residues in the CDR3. V lost 5 bases, J lost 7 bases, and 12 bases lay in between. The chain's CDR3 is CASSRYSQQPQHL. DNA of the CDR3: TGTGCCAGCAGTAGGTACAGTCAGCAGCCCCAGCATTTA.

To note about this clonotype: The CDR3 ends on some other residue instead of the conserved phenylalanine or tryptophan, so this is likely a read error. The rearrangement uses TRBV12-3 or TRBV12-4 and TRBJ2-1; 9 nucleotides match TRBD2. This CDR3 spans 15 amino acids. CDR3 nucleotide sequence: TGTGCCAACAGTCTTAGCGGGGGCCCCCGGGGTGAGCAGTTCCTC. This gives the protein CANSLSGGPRGEQFL.

In this sample, this clonotype turned up a few times. The CDR3 ends on some other residue instead of the conserved phenylalanine or tryptophan, so this is likely a read error. The chain employs TRBV10-3 and TRBJ1-2; possibly TRBD1 for D (6 bases). The germline gives CDR1 ENHRY, CDR2 SYGVKD. This CDR3 contains 14 residues. V was trimmed by 6 bases and J by 1 base, leaving 12 bases between them. The CDR3 DNA reads TGTGCCATCAGCCCTGGACAGCTTAACTATGGCTACACCTTA. Protein sequence: CAISPGQLNYGYTL.

In its sample, this clonotype was seen once. The genes are TRBV11-1 and TRBJ2-2, with D uncertain. Trimming left V 5 bases short and J 6 bases short, with 13 bases between. The length of the CDR3 is 14 residues. Germline loops: CDR1 SGHAT, CDR2 FQDESV (reference sequence). The CDR3 bases are TGTGCCAGCAGCCCTACTGGCGCTGCCGGGGAGCTGTTTTTT. Translating it yields CASSPTGAAGELFF.

This clonotype appeared many times. V and J are TRBV14 and TRBJ2-1; TRBD1 might be the D (5 bases). This CDR3 has 13 amino acids. Germline V gene sequence: CDR1 SGHDN, CDR2 FVKESK. The V and J ends lost 1 base and 6 bases respectively, with 7 bases between them. The CDR3 protein is CASSQGQSNEQFF. CDR3 bases: TGTGCCAGCAGCCAAGGACAGTCCAATGAGCAGTTCTTC.

The rearrangement uses TRBV11-2 and TRBJ2-2, with D unresolved. The CDR3 runs to 16 residues. The V end lost 5 bases, the J end lost 2 bases, and 15 bases lay between the germline ends. Germline CDR1 SGHAT, CDR2 FQNNGV. This chain's CDR3 is CASSPQVTYNTGELFF. The CDR3 nucleotides are TGTGCCAGCAGCCCCCAAGTGACGTACAACACCGGGGAGCTGTTTTTT.

A note on this clonotype: A read error may explain this, as a much larger clone is one base away. The rearrangement links TRBV5-5 to TRBJ1-1; D not certain. The CDR3 covers 13 residues. Looked up from germline, CDR1 is SGHKS and CDR2 is YYEKEE (reference sequence). Trimming cost V 2 bases and J 8 bases, with 13 bases left between them. Here the CDR3 DNA reads TGTGCCAGCAGCTTTAGAGGCAGGTTCGAAGCTTTCTTT. Its translation: CASSFRGRFEAFF.

The V call is TRBV15, the J call TRBJ2-5, with a possible D match to TRBD2 (5 bases). V shed 0 bases and J shed 5 bases, with 7 bases lying between them. CDR1 and CDR2 (germline): LNHNV, YYDKDF (reference sequence). The CDR3 covers 13 residues. CDR3 bases: TGTGCCACCAGCAGAGACCTAGCTGAGACCCAGTACTTC. Its protein is CATSRDLAETQYF.

About this clonotype itself: The junction and the germline gene differ at one end; a read error may be behind it. The chain has TRBV6-6 and TRBJ1-5, with 9 bases lining up with TRBD1. The length of the CDR3 is 15 residues. Germline V lookup: CDR1 MNHNY, CDR2 SVGAGI (reference sequence). The chain's CDR3 is CVSSYADRGRQPQHF. The CDR3, as DNA: TGTGTCAGCAGTTACGCGGACAGGGGAAGACAGCCCCAGCATTTT.

A remark on this clonotype: As the CDR3 is not closed by the conserved phenylalanine or tryptophan, this likely results from a read error. V usage is TRBV5-6 and J usage is TRBJ1-6; the D gene is possibly TRBD1 (5 bases). V shed 1 base and J shed 7 bases, with 12 bases lying between them. The germline CDR1 and CDR2 sequences are SGHDT and YYEEEE. The CDR3 is 15 residues long. CDR3 residues: CASSLKWGGNSPLHS. As DNA, the CDR3 is TGTGCCAGCAGCTTGAAATGGGGGGGAAATTCACCCCTCCACTCT.

This clonotype was recorded at least ten times. This chain uses TRBV5-5 with TRBJ2-2; no reliable D call. Between the trimmed V and J ends, which lost 1 base and 0 bases, there was a span of 4 bases. The germline CDR1 and CDR2 sequences are SGHKS and YYEKEE (reference sequence). The CDR3 extends over 14 amino acids. CDR3 sequence: CASSLSANTGELFF. The CDR3 DNA reads as TGTGCCAGCAGCTTGTCAGCGAACACCGGGGAGCTGTTTTTT.

For this clonotype: An end of the junction differs from the germline gene, which may be a read error. The chain has TRBV7-9 and TRBJ2-5; D is ambiguous. CDR1 and CDR2 from the germline V gene are SEHNR and FQNEAQ (reference sequence). The CDR3 has 15 residues. This CDR3 is CSSSLANSGEETQYF. CDR3 coding DNA: TGTTCCAGCAGCTTAGCTAATTCGGGCGAAGAGACCCAGTACTTC.

Many counts were recorded for this clonotype. V gene TRBV6-2 or TRBV6-3 combines with J gene TRBJ2-1; TRBD2 matches at 8 bases. With V trimmed by 0 bases and J by 4 bases, 5 bases remained unmatched. Germline-derived CDR1 and CDR2 are MNHEY and SVGEGT. The CDR3 has 16 residues. In nucleotides, the CDR3 is TGTGCCAGCAGTTACTCGGGCGGGAGGCGGTACAATGAGCAGTTCTTC. Translated: CASSYSGGRRYNEQFF.

A note on this clonotype: Since a much larger clone is just one base distant, this may be a read error. The V gene is TRBV21-1, the J gene TRBJ1-4; the D segment call TRBD1 is taken from the table without a DNA check. TRBV21-1 is listed as a pseudogene. This CDR3 spans 18 amino acids. The chain's CDR3 is CASSKAADRGKDNEKLFF. Written as DNA, the CDR3 is TGTGCCAGCAGCAAAGCGGCGGACAGGGGAAAGGATAATGAAAAACTGTTTTTT.